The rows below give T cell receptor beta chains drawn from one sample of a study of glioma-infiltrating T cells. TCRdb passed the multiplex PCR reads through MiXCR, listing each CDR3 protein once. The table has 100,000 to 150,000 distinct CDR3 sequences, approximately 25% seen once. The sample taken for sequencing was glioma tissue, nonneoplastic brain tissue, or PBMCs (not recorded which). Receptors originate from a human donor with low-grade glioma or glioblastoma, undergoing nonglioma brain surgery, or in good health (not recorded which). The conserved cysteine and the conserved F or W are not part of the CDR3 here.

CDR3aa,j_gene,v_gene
ATSRDSGSTDTQY,TRBJ2-3,TRBV15
ASSLAIASYNEQF,TRBJ2-1,TRBV6-1
ASSNDQNYGYT,TRBJ1-2,TRBV12-3/TRBV12-4
ASSLYYKNTEAF,TRBJ1-1,TRBV6-1
ASSEVGGRSDTQY,TRBJ2-3,TRBV6-1
ASSQEPAVRGQREQY,TRBJ2-7,TRBV4-1
ASSLGLAQNYGQF,TRBJ2-1,TRBV7-9
ASSLGAYNEKLF,TRBJ1-4,TRBV7-2
ASGFQVGDTEAF,TRBJ1-1,TRBV12-5
ASSSPGVAGTYEQY,TRBJ2-7,TRBV11-1
ASGLEWTSGYNEQF,TRBJ2-1,TRBV12-5
ASSQGLNNAGELF,TRBJ2-2,TRBV4-2
ASSPDYTQY,TRBJ2-3,TRBV11-2
ASSPDSGRLPDTQY,TRBJ2-3,TRBV7-2
ASRPPGLAGTYEQY,TRBJ2-7,TRBV6-1
ASSFRTSGNTGELF,TRBJ2-2,TRBV12-3/TRBV12-4
ASSPTKGRGNQPQH,TRBJ1-5,TRBV12-3/TRBV12-4
ASSYSPRGSNYGYT,TRBJ1-2,TRBV6-6
SVEDGPAGGEQY,TRBJ2-7,TRBV29-1
ASSASGNTDTQY,TRBJ2-3,TRBV9
ASSYPGPTNYGYT,TRBJ1-2,TRBV6-6
ASSFPEGREQF,TRBJ2-1,TRBV27
ASSLGGTGVNSPLH,TRBJ1-6,TRBV7-2
ASSIALPASQH,TRBJ1-5,TRBV12-3/TRBV12-4
ASTYRSTYEQY,TRBJ2-7,TRBV6-4
SANIYGQY,TRBJ2-7,TRBV20-1
ASANRGGPGELF,TRBJ2-2,TRBV6-1
ASSLDTYEQY,TRBJ2-7,TRBV7-9
ASSSSGIGTGELF,TRBJ2-2,TRBV3-1